Listed here are 15 T cell receptor beta chains from one sample, sequenced in a study of cytotoxic CD8 clonotypes in ibrutinib-treated CLL. This table comes from immunoSEQ multiplex PCR, and its TCRdb copy is limited to in-frame clones, with some not included. This sample yields about 130,000 clones, of which approximately 83% are seen a single time; about 2% belongs to the top ten. The sequences come from PBMCs, collected after 24 months of ibrutinib treatment. The receptor set was obtained from a human donor with chronic lymphocytic leukemia.

The chain has TRBV20-1 and TRBJ1-4, with a tentative D call TRBD1 (5 bases). Germline-derived CDR1 and CDR2 are DFQATT and SNEGSKA (reference sequence). The CDR3 runs 11 residues. V was shortened by 5 bases and J by 15 bases, with 16 bases between the two germline ends. The CDR3 nucleotides are TGCAGTGCTCCAAGACAGCCTATGGTGTTTTTT. Translating gives CSAPRQPMVFF.

The chain recombines TRBV5-1 with TRBJ1-2, with TRBD1 matching over 9 bases. Germline-derived CDR1 and CDR2 are SGHRS and YFSETQ. The trim removed 0 bases at V and 3 bases at J, leaving 3 bases unmatched. This CDR3 comprises 15 residues. The CDR3: CASSLGRTGDYGYTF. CDR3 DNA sequence: TGCGCCAGCAGCTTGGGGAGGACAGGGGACTATGGCTACACCTTC.

The chain couples TRBV9 to TRBJ1-3; tentatively, D is TRBD1 (6 bases). V was trimmed by 3 bases and J by 3 bases, leaving 16 bases between them. The CDR3 is 16 amino acids. Per the germline V gene, CDR1 is SGDLS and CDR2 is YYNGEE. This chain's CDR3 is CASSGRPGAIGNTIYF. The CDR3 DNA sequence: TGTGCCAGCAGCGGTCGGCCAGGGGCTATTGGAAACACCATATATTTT.

This clone came up once. The DNA of the CDR3 is TGTGCCAGTAGTATCTCGACAGGTTCGTCCGCCAAGACATCCAACGTCCTGACTTTC. The encoded protein is CASSISTGSSAKTSNVLTF. This chain connects TRBV19 to TRBJ2-6, with D perhaps matching TRBD1 (6 bases). Germline V lookup: CDR1 LNHDA, CDR2 SQIVND (reference sequence). Trimming cost V 3 bases and J 8 bases, with 26 bases left between them. This CDR3 region has 19 residues.

This clone is a singleton in its sample. The chain joins TRBV28 to TRBJ1-4; possibly TRBD1 for D (6 bases). The germline CDR1 and CDR2 sequences are MDHEN and SYDVKM. The CDR3 runs to 15 residues. Trimming took off 8 bases at V and 6 bases at J, with 19 bases between the two ends. As DNA, the CDR3 is TGTGCCAGCCGGGGGCCCCTCAGGGGCGATGAAAAACTGTTTTTT. This encodes CASRGPLRGDEKLFF.

The gene calls are TRBV4-2 and TRBJ2-5; D may be TRBD1 (5 bases). From germline, CDR1 is LGHNA and CDR2 YNFKEQ. This CDR3 comprises 15 residues. Trimming cost V 0 bases and J 5 bases, with 13 bases left between them. As DNA, the CDR3 is TGTGCCAGCAGCCAAGATCATGGCAGGGTTGAGACCCAGTACTTC. Amino acid sequence: CASSQDHGRVETQYF.

The V gene is TRBV6-5, the J gene TRBJ2-7; D not resolved. Germline V gives CDR1 MNHEY, CDR2 SVGAGI. Trimming left V 4 bases short and J 3 bases short, with 13 bases between. The CDR3 runs 14 residues. CDR3 region: CASSSYETIYEQYF. CDR3 coding DNA: TGTGCCAGCAGTTCCTACGAGACGATCTACGAGCAGTACTTC.

The chain couples TRBV20-1 to TRBJ1-2, with unresolved D. V lost 3 bases and J lost 5, with 7 bases in between. CDR1 and CDR2 (germline): DFQATT, SNEGSKA (reference sequence). There are 11 residues in the CDR3. The CDR3 bases are TGCAGTGCTAGTAAAGGATATGGCTACACCTTC. Protein product: CSASKGYGYTF.

This clone was observed a few times. In DNA form, the CDR3 reads TGCGCCAGCAGCATTGCGGGGACAGAGGGCCATTACTGGACCGGGGAGCTGTTTTTT. Protein sequence: CASSIAGTEGHYWTGELFF. This sequence joins TRBV5-1 and TRBJ2-2; maybe TRBD1 (7 bases). Per the germline V gene, CDR1 is SGHRS and CDR2 is YFSETQ. Trimming stripped 4 bases from V and 5 bases from J, with 27 bases between. There are 19 residues in the CDR3. The full variable domain, in which reference TRBV5-1 and TRBJ2-2 provide the parts outside the CDR3, is KAGVTQTPRYLIKTRGQQVTLSCSPISGHRSVSWYQQTPGQGLQFLFEYFSETQRNKGNFPGRFSGRQFSNSRSEMNVSTLELGDSALYLCASSIAGTEGHYWTGELFFGEGSRLTVL.

This sequence joins TRBV10-3 and TRBJ1-1, with D unclear. The germline V and J ends were trimmed by 0 bases and 10 bases, with 6 bases remaining between them. Germline assignment: CDR1 ENHRY and CDR2 SYGVKD. CDR3 length: 11 residues. Here the CDR3 reads CAISESIGAFF. The CDR3 DNA reads as TGTGCCATCAGTGAGTCGATAGGAGCTTTCTTT.

The rearrangement links TRBV6-6 to TRBJ2-3, with 8 bases fitting TRBD1. The germline gives CDR1 MNHNY, CDR2 SVGAGI (reference sequence). CDR3 length: 14 residues. V gave up 7 bases and J gave up 4 bases; unmatched junction bases: 7. The CDR3 reads CASTGQGAPDTQYF. The CDR3 bases are TGTGCCAGCACCGGACAGGGAGCCCCAGATACGCAGTATTTT.

This clone was counted once. This sequence joins TRBV7-3 and TRBJ1-1; D remains unclear. V was pared by 5 bases and J by 1 base, with 8 bases between. There are 13 residues in the CDR3. Germline V CDR1 and CDR2: SGHTA, FQGTGA. For the CDR3, the DNA is TGTGCCAGCAGCCCCGGAAAGAACACTGAAGCTTTCTTT. Its protein is CASSPGKNTEAFF.

This clone was recorded only once. This chain links TRBV6-5 with TRBJ1-2, with a tentative D call TRBD1 (5 bases). This CDR3 is built from 14 residues. Trimming removed 3 bases at V and 8 bases at J, with 16 bases between. Germline V CDR1 and CDR2: MNHEY, SVGAGI. CDR3 sequence (DNA): TGTGCCAGCAGTTATTTAGGGGAGGTGGGCGGCTACACCTTC. Protein product: CASSYLGEVGGYTF.

V usage is TRBV27 and J usage is TRBJ1-2; D unclear. CDR3 size: 16 residues. Germline V CDR1 and CDR2: MNHEY, SMNVEV (reference sequence). V lost 5 bases and J 2 bases, leaving 18 bases between the germline ends. Here the CDR3 DNA reads TGTGCCAGCAGTCTCGACCCGGCGGTGCCCAACTATGGCTACACCTTC. This gives the protein CASSLDPAVPNYGYTF.

V gene TRBV18 combines with J gene TRBJ2-1; possibly TRBD2 for D (5 bases). The CDR3 sequence is 13 residues long. Trimming took 2 bases from V and 5 from J, leaving 7 bases between them. Germline V gives CDR1 KGHSH, CDR2 LQKENI. The CDR3 DNA reads as TGTGCCAGCTCACCAAACGGGAACAATGAGCAGTTCTTC. This encodes CASSPNGNNEQFF.